Described below is a single T cell receptor beta chain sequence and its context. What it binds is unknown. Positive CCR7 selection of CD45RO-negative cells yielded the naive CD8 cells, and terminally differentiated effector memory CD45RA+ cells were excluded. The data belong to a study of shared clonotypes between healthy human individuals. Study overall: Every donor yielded three CD4 naive, three CD4 memory, two CD8 naive and one CD8 memory plate.

Profiling relied on immunoSEQ multiplex PCR, and the TCRdb table lists in-frame clones only, not all of them. The sample consists of roughly 550,000 clones, around 95% of them appearing once. Germline V lookup: CDR1 SGHRS, CDR2 YFSETQ. CDR3 size: 14 residues. The germline V and J ends were trimmed by 3 bases and 1 base, with 10 bases remaining between them. Study-wide results and limits: Having only a few donors restricted how much genetic and exposure-history diversity was captured.

The V and J genes are TRBV5-1 and TRBJ1-1; no definite D call. The sequence derives from a woman aged 25 to 39 in good health. The sample taken for sequencing was naive CD8+ T cells sorted from blood. CDR3 region: CASSSGVGNTEAFF. The CDR3 DNA reads as TGCGCCAGCAGCTCCGGGGTTGGGAACACTGAAGCTTTCTTT.